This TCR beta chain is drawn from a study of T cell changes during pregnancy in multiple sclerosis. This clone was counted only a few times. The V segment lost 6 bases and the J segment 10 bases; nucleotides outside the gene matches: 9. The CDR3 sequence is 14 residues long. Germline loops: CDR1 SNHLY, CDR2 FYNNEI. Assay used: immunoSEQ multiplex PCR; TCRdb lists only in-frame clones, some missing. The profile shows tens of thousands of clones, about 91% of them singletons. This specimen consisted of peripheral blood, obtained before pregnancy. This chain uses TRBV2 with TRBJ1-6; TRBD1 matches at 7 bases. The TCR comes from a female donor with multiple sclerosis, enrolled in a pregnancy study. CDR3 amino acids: CASSADREGSPLHF. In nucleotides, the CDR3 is TGTGCCAGCAGCGCAGACAGGGAAGGATCACCCCTCCACTTT.